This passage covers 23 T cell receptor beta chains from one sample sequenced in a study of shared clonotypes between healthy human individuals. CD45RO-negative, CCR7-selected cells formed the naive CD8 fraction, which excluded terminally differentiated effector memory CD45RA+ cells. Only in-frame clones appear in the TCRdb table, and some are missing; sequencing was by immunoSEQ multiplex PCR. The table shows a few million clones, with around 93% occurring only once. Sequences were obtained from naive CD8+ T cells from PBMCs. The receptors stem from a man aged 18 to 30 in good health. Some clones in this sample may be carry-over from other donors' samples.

The CDR3 sequence is CASEGGESYEQYF. Here the CDR3 DNA reads TGTGCCAGTGAAGGAGGCGAGAGCTACGAGCAGTACTTC. The genes are TRBV10-3 and TRBJ2-7; D is perhaps TRBD2 (5 bases). This CDR3 has 13 amino acids. V dropped 10 bases and J dropped 3 bases, with 16 bases sitting between them. CDR1 and CDR2 from the germline V gene are ENHRY and SYGVKD.

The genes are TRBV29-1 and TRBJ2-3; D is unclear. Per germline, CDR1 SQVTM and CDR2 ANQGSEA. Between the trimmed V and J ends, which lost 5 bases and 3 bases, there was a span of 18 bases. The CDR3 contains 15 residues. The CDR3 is CSVKRVSTVTDTQYF. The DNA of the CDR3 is TGCAGCGTTAAAAGGGTTTCCACCGTTACAGATACGCAGTATTTT.

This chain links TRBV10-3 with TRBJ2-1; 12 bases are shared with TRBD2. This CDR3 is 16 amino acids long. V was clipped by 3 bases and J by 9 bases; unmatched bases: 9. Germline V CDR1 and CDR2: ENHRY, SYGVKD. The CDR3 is CAISDPSGRVGVEQFF. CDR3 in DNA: TGTGCCATCAGTGACCCTAGCGGGAGGGTCGGAGTTGAGCAGTTCTTC.

This chain's CDR3 is CASSSRDRHTGELFF. In DNA form, the CDR3 reads TGTGCCAGCAGCTCCCGGGATCGCCACACCGGGGAGCTGTTTTTT. The chain links TRBV7-2 to TRBJ2-2, with a possible D match to TRBD2 (5 bases). Germline CDR1 and CDR2: SGHTA and FQGNSA. The CDR3 covers 15 residues. V was pared by 4 bases and J by 3 bases, with 12 bases between.

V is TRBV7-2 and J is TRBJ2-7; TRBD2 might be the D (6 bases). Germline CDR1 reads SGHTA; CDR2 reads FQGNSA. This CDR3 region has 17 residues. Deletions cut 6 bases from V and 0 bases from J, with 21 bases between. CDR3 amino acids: CASSPLGGTVNSYEQYF. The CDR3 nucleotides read TGTGCCAGCAGTCCCCTAGGCGGGACGGTAAACTCCTACGAGCAGTACTTC.

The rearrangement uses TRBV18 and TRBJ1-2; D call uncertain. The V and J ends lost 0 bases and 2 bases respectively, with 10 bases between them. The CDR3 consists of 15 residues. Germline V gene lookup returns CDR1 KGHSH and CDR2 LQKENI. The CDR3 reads CASSPPPAGNYGYTF. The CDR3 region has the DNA TGTGCCAGCTCACCACCTCCGGCCGGAAACTATGGCTACACCTTC.

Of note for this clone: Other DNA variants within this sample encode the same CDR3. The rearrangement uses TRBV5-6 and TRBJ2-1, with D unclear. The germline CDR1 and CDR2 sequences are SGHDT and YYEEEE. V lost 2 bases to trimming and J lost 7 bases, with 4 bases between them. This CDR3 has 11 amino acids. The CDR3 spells CASSLTNEQFF. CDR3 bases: TGTGCCAGCAGCTTAACAAATGAGCAGTTCTTC.

CDR3 DNA: TGTGCCAGCGCTCGACGGGCAGTCAACTACGAGCAGTACTTC. It specifies CASARRAVNYEQYF. V gene TRBV27 combines with J gene TRBJ2-7; D remains ambiguous. The CDR3 covers 14 residues. Trimming cost V 8 bases and J 3 bases, with 17 bases left between them. CDR1 and CDR2 (germline): MNHEY, SMNVEV (reference sequence).

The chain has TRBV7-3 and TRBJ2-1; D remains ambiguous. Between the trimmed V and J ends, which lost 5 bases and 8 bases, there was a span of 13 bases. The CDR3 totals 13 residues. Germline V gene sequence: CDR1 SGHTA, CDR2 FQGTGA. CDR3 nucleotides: TGTGCCAGCAGCCCATCCCTTGGGGATGAGCAGTTCTTC. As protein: CASSPSLGDEQFF. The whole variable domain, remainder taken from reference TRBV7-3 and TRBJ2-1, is GAGVSQTPSNKVTEKGKYVELRCDPISGHTALYWYRQSLGQGPEFLIYFQGTGAADDSGLPNDRFFAVRPEGSVSTLKIQRTERGDSAVYLCASSPSLGDEQFFGPGTRLTVL.

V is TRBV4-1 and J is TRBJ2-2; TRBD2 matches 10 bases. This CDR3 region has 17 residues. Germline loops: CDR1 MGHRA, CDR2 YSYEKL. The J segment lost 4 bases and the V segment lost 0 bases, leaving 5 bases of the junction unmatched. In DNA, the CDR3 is TGCGCCAGCAGCCAAGATCGGCTAGCGGGAGCCACCGGGGAGCTGTTTTTT. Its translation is CASSQDRLAGATGELFF.

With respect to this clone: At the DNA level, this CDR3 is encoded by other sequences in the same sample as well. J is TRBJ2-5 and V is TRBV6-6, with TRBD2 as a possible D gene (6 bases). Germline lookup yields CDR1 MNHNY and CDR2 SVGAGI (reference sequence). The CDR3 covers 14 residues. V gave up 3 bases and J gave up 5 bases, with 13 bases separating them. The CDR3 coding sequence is TGTGCCAGCAGTTATTCCGGGACTGAGGAGACCCAGTACTTC. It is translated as CASSYSGTEETQYF.

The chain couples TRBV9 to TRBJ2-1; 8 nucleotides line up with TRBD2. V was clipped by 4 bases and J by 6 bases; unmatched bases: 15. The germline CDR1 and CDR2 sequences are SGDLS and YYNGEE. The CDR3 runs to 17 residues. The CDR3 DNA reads TGTGCCAGCAGCACGAGGGTACAGCGGGAGTTCAGCAATGAGCAGTTCTTC. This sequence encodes CASSTRVQREFSNEQFF.

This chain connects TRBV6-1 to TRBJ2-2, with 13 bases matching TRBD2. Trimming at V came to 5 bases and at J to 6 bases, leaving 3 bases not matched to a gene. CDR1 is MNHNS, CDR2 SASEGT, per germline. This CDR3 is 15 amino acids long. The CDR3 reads CASSSGTSGAGELFF. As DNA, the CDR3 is TGTGCCAGCAGTTCCGGGACTAGCGGGGCCGGGGAGCTGTTTTTT.

The CDR3 sequence: CASSDDGYLNTEAFF. As DNA, the CDR3 is TGCGCCAGCAGTGATGATGGCTACCTGAACACTGAAGCTTTCTTT. This chain joins TRBV10-2 and TRBJ1-1; no clear D. The CDR3 covers 15 residues. V lost 3 bases to trimming and J lost 0 bases, with 11 bases between them. Germline CDR1 is WSHSY and CDR2 is SAAADI.

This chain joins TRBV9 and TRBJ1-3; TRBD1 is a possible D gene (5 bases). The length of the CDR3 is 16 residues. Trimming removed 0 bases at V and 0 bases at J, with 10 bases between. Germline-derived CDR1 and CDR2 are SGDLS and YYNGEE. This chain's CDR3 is CASSVASGSSGNTIYF. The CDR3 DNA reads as TGTGCCAGCAGCGTAGCTTCAGGGAGCTCTGGAAACACCATATATTTT.

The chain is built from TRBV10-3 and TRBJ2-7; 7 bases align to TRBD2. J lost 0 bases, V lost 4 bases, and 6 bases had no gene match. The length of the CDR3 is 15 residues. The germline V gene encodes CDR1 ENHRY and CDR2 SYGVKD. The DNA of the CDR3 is TGTGCCATCAGTGCCGGCGGGGGAAGCTCCTACGAGCAGTACTTC. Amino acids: CAISAGGGSSYEQYF.

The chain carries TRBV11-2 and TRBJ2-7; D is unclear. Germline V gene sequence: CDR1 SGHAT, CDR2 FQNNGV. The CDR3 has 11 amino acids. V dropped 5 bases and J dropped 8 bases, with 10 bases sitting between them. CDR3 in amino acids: CASSDGPQQYF. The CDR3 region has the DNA TGTGCCAGCAGCGACGGACCTCAGCAGTACTTC.

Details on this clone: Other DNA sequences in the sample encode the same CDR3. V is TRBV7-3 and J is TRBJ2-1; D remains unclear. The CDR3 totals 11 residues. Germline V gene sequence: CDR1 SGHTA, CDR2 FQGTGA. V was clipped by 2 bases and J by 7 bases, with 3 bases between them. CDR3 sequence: CASSLGNEQFF. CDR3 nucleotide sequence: TGTGCCAGCAGCTTAGGGAATGAGCAGTTCTTC.

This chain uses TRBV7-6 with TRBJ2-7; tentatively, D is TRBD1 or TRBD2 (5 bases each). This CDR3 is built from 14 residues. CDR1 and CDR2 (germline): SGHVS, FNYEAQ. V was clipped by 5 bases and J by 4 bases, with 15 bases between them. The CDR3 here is CASSRTGTDYEQYF. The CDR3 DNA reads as TGTGCCAGCAGCCGTACCGGGACGGATTACGAGCAGTACTTC. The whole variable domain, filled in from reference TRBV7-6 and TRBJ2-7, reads GAGVSQSPRYKVTKRGQDVALRCDPISGHVSLYWYRQALGQGPEFLTYFNYEAQQDKSGLPNDRFSAERPEGSISTLTIQRTEQRDSAMYRCASSRTGTDYEQYFGPGTRLTVT.

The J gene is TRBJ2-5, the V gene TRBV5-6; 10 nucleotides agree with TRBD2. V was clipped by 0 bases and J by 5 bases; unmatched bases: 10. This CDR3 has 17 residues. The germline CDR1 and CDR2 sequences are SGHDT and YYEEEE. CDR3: CASSLALLAGAKETQYF. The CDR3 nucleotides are TGTGCCAGCAGCTTGGCTCTTCTAGCGGGAGCTAAGGAGACCCAGTACTTC.

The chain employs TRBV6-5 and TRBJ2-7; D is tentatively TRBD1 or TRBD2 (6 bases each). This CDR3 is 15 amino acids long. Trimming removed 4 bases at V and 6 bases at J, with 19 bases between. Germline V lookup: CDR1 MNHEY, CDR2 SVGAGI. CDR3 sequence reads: CASSSRDSLGGEQYF. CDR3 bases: TGTGCCAGCAGTTCAAGGGACTCCCTAGGGGGCGAGCAGTACTTC.

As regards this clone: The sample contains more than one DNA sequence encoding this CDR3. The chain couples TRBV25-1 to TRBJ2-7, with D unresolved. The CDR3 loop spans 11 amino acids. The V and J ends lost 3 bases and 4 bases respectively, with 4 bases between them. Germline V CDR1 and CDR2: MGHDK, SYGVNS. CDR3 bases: TGTGCCAGCAGTGAGGGTTACGAGCAGTACTTC. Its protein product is CASSEGYEQYF.

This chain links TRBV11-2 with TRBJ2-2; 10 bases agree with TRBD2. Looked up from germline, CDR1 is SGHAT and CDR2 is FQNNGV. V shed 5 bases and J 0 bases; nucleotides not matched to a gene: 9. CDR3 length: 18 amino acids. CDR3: CASSNLAGVPANTGELFF. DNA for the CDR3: TGTGCCAGCAGCAACCTAGCGGGAGTGCCCGCGAACACCGGGGAGCTGTTTTTT.